This T cell receptor (beta chain) is drawn from a study of metastatic and nonmetastatic thyroid tumors. Study context: Repertoires of blood and of tissue (tumor or nodule) from malignant and benign thyroid patients were compared. General study findings and limits: It was reported that TCR beta diversity was significantly higher in malignant thyroid tumors than benign nodules, in blood and tumor.

Nobody among the patients had been given any treatment before thyroid surgery. About this clone: Antigen: not known.

TCRdb re-processed the PCR reads through MiXCR. In the table there are fewer than 4,500 clones, around 25% of which are singletons. Germline CDR1 SGHDT, CDR2 YYEEEE. Between the trimmed V and J ends, which lost 5 bases and 7 bases, there was a span of 13 bases. The CDR3 runs 14 residues. Sequencing input: tumor tissue. This rearrangement joins TRBV5-6 to TRBJ1-6; D remains unclear. The source is a male donor with papillary thyroid cancer or a benign thyroid nodule (not recorded which). Some clones in this sample may be carry-over from other donors' samples. The CDR3 sequence is CASSSVDRNSPLHF. The CDR3 coding sequence is TGTGCCAGCAGTTCCGTGGACCGAAATTCACCCCTCCACTTT.